This T cell receptor beta chain was retrieved from a study of CD8 T cells in Susac syndrome. The overall study: Patients with Susac syndrome, at blood draw, were therapy-naive, on corticosteroids, or on intravenous immunoglobulin alone.

Sequencing of TCR beta was performed on blood CD8+ T cells and on blood CD4+ T cells. Reverse transcription of 0.5 to 1 ug RNA was performed with random hexamers. Amplification of TCR beta CDR3 across 54 Vbeta and 13 Jbeta was performed with immunoSEQ multiplex PCR. TCRdb fed the immunoSEQ multiplex PCR reads into MiXCR, producing one record per CDR3 protein. The table includes 240,000 or so distinct CDR3 sequences, less than 96% detected once. The CDR3 has 16 residues. V was trimmed by 0 bases and J by 4 bases, leaving 15 bases between them. Germline CDR1 reads MGHRA; CDR2 reads YSYEKL. This TCR derives from a human donor with Susac syndrome. V is TRBV4-1 and J is TRBJ1-2, with D perhaps matching TRBD1 (6 bases). What was sequenced was CD4+ T cells from PBMCs. CDR3 region: CASSQEGRGQTYGYTF. The CDR3 nucleotides read TGCGCCAGCAGCCAAGAAGGGAGAGGACAGACCTATGGCTACACCTTC.